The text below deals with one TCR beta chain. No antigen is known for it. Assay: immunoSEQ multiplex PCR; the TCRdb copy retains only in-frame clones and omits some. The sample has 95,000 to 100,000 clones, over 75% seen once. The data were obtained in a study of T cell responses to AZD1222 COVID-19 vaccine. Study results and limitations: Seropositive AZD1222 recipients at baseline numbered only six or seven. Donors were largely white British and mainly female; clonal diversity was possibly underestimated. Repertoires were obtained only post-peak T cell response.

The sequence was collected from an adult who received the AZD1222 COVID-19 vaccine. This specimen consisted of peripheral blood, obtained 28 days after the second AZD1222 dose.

In DNA form, the CDR3 reads TGCAGCGTTGGCTCGATAGCGGGAGGAGGGACGGAGCAGTACTTC. As protein: CSVGSIAGGGTEQYF. The genes are TRBV29-1 and TRBJ2-7; 10 bases line up with TRBD2. V dropped 4 bases and J dropped 7; count of bases not matched to a gene: 13. Germline V gene lookup returns CDR1 SQVTM and CDR2 ANQGSEA. CDR3 length: 15 residues.